These 21 T cell receptor beta chains came from one sample sequenced in a study of shared clonotypes between healthy human individuals. Generated by immunoSEQ multiplex PCR, the TCRdb table keeps only in-frame clones and is missing some. The sample has around 690,000 clones, roughly 91% seen once. Sequenced: memory CD8+ T cells from PBMCs. Subset in this sample: CD45RO+ cells pooled with CCR7-negative TemRA cells. All receptors come from a young man in good health. Some clones in this sample may be carry-over from other donors' samples.

The chain couples TRBV4-3 to TRBJ2-7, with 10 bases matching TRBD2. CDR1 and CDR2 (germline): LGHNA, YSLEER. The CDR3 sequence is 16 residues long. With V trimmed by 0 bases and J by 6 bases, 8 bases remained unmatched. The DNA of the CDR3 is TGCGCCAGCAGCCAAGATCGAGCGGGAGGGCCAACCGAGCAGTACTTC. It codes for CASSQDRAGGPTEQYF.

The chain employs TRBV7-6 and TRBJ2-5; D is ambiguous. The DNA matches TRBJ2-7 better at its end, which makes the J call doubtful. CDR3 length equals 14 residues. Per the germline V gene, CDR1 is SGHVS and CDR2 is FNYEAQ. This CDR3 is CASSLVGESYEQYF. CDR3 DNA sequence: TGTGCCAGCAGCTTAGTTGGGGAATCCTACGAGCAGTACTTC.

The chain joins TRBV2 to TRBJ2-3; 8 nucleotides align to TRBD2. In germline, CDR1 is SNHLY, CDR2 FYNNEI. The V gene end was trimmed by 8 bases and the J gene end by 1 base; junction bases not matched to a gene: 8. The CDR3 runs 15 residues. CDR3 protein: CASGGTRGRTDTQYF. In nucleotides, the CDR3 is TGTGCCAGCGGGGGGACTAGGGGCCGCACAGATACGCAGTATTTT.

The chain carries TRBV27 and TRBJ2-7, with 7 bases fitting TRBD1. This CDR3 spans 15 amino acids. The trim removed 6 bases at V and 0 bases at J, leaving 8 bases unmatched. Germline values: CDR1 MNHEY, CDR2 SMNVEV (reference sequence). The CDR3 here is CASSRNRGFSYEQYF. For the CDR3, the DNA is TGTGCCAGCAGCCGGAACAGGGGATTCTCCTACGAGCAGTACTTC.

This clone showed up just a few times. This chain uses TRBV5-6 with TRBJ1-4; D ambiguous. The germline V and J ends were trimmed by 6 bases and 4 bases, with 4 bases remaining between them. Germline lookup yields CDR1 SGHDT and CDR2 YYEEEE. This CDR3 contains 11 residues. The CDR3 sequence is CASTVNEKLFF. The DNA for the CDR3 is TGTGCCAGCACCGTTAATGAAAAACTGTTTTTT. The whole variable domain, filled in from reference TRBV5-6 and TRBJ1-4, reads DAGVTQSPTHLIKTRGQQVTLRCSPKSGHDTVSWYQQALGQGPQFIFQYYEEEERQRGNFPDRFSGHQFPNYSSELNVNALLLGDSALYLCASTVNEKLFFGSGTQLSVL.

This chain joins TRBV15 and TRBJ2-1; tentative D call: TRBD2 (5 bases). Germline V gene data show CDR1 as LNHNV and CDR2 as YYDKDF (reference sequence). V dropped 5 bases and J dropped 5 bases, with 13 bases sitting between them. The CDR3 runs 14 residues. DNA of the CDR3: TGTGCCACCAGCGAGCGGAGATCTAACAATGAGCAGTTCTTC. Translating gives CATSERRSNNEQFF.

This clone was detected a few times. The chain employs TRBV9 and TRBJ2-7, with D unresolved. Germline CDR1 reads SGDLS; CDR2 reads YYNGEE. The length of the CDR3 is 11 residues. Trimming removed 6 bases at V and 7 bases at J, with 11 bases between. This CDR3 reads CASTTFGEQYF. In DNA, the CDR3 is TGTGCCAGCACCACATTTGGAGAGCAGTACTTC.

J is TRBJ2-7 and V is TRBV7-9; unclear D gene. The CDR3 is 12 amino acids. Between the trimmed V and J ends, which lost 5 bases and 4 bases, there was a span of 9 bases. Germline lookup yields CDR1 SEHNR and CDR2 FQNEAQ (reference sequence). The CDR3 is CASSRDRYEQYF. The DNA of the CDR3 is TGTGCCAGCAGCAGGGATAGGTACGAGCAGTACTTC.

The chain is built from TRBV27 and TRBJ2-7; D is tentatively TRBD1 or TRBD2 (6 bases each). Trimming shortened V by 4 bases and J by 3 bases, and 10 bases separated the two germline ends. The CDR3 is 13 residues long. From germline, CDR1 is MNHEY and CDR2 SMNVEV (reference sequence). The CDR3 coding sequence is TGTGCCAGCAGTTGGGGGGCAGTCTACGAGCAGTACTTC. Its translation: CASSWGAVYEQYF.

The chain recombines TRBV11-2 with TRBJ2-5, with D perhaps given as TRBD1 or TRBD2 (5 bases each). This CDR3 contains 16 residues. CDR1 and CDR2 from the germline V gene are SGHAT and FQNNGV. Trimming took 1 base from V and 5 from J, leaving 17 bases between them. In DNA form, the CDR3 reads TGTGCCAGCAGCTTAGGGGGTTGGTTAGGGGAGGAGACCCAGTACTTC. Its protein product is CASSLGGWLGEETQYF.

V gene TRBV10-3 combines with J gene TRBJ2-5, with 10 bases that match TRBD2. Germline V gene lookup returns CDR1 ENHRY and CDR2 SYGVKD. This CDR3 is built from 18 residues. Trimming cost V 1 base and J 1 base; bases outside gene matches: 9. CDR3 protein: CAISEWPPGTSAQETQYF. CDR3 DNA sequence: TGTGCCATCAGTGAGTGGCCCCCCGGGACTAGCGCCCAAGAGACCCAGTACTTC.

The CDR3 DNA sequence: TGTGCCAGCAGCCCCGAACCGGAGAGAGCCGGGGAGCTGTTTTTT. Protein sequence: CASSPEPERAGELFF. This sequence joins TRBV7-6 and TRBJ2-2; D is undetermined. The CDR3 is 15 amino acids. Germline CDR1 SGHVS, CDR2 FNYEAQ. V was cut by 5 bases and J by 6 bases, with 16 bases left in between.

The chain is built from TRBV28 and TRBJ1-2; D gene uncertain. Germline values: CDR1 MDHEN, CDR2 SYDVKM. The CDR3 spans 15 residues. V was trimmed by 5 bases and J by 13 bases, leaving 26 bases between them. Here the CDR3 DNA reads TGTGCCAGCAGTCAGGCACAAGAACATATGGCTACGGTCACCTTC. As protein: CASSQAQEHMATVTF.

This clone has only one observation. J is TRBJ2-7 and V is TRBV6-1; 9 bases are a match to TRBD1. CDR1 and CDR2 (germline): MNHNS, SASEGT. The CDR3 is 14 residues long. J gave up 5 bases and V 6 bases, and 8 bases lay outside the gene matches. The CDR3 DNA follows: TGTGCCAGCAGGGACAGGGGCATCATTAACGAGCAGTACTTC. Amino acids: CASRDRGIINEQYF.

J is TRBJ2-7 and V is TRBV2; D is undetermined. V was trimmed by 7 bases and J by 5 bases, leaving 0 bases between them. This CDR3 spans 8 amino acids. The germline CDR1 and CDR2 sequences are SNHLY and FYNNEI. CDR3 in amino acids: CASNEQYF. CDR3 DNA sequence: TGTGCCAGCAACGAGCAGTACTTC.

The genes are TRBV7-6 and TRBJ1-5; TRBD1 is a possible D gene (5 bases). CDR3 length: 16 amino acids. The ends were cut back, 5 bases at V and 2 bases at J, with 16 bases in the middle. CDR1 and CDR2 from the germline V gene are SGHVS and FNYEAQ. The DNA of the CDR3 is TGTGCCAGCAGCAGTGGGGGGGTCGGAGGCAATCAGCCCCAGCATTTT. It specifies CASSSGGVGGNQPQHF.

The chain uses TRBV27 and TRBJ2-5; 7 bases fit TRBD1. The CDR3 sequence is 16 residues long. Germline V gives CDR1 MNHEY, CDR2 SMNVEV (reference sequence). The junction had 9 bases not matched to a gene; V was cut back by 5 bases and J by 0 bases. For the CDR3, the DNA is TGTGCCAGCAGTACTCGGACAGGTTTATACCAAGAGACCCAGTACTTC. Encoded protein: CASSTRTGLYQETQYF.

The rearrangement links TRBV9 to TRBJ2-1, with 8 bases aligning to TRBD2. The germline gives CDR1 SGDLS, CDR2 YYNGEE. J was trimmed by 4 bases and V by 3 bases; bases with no gene match: 9. The CDR3 extends over 16 amino acids. CDR3 DNA sequence: TGTGCCAGCAGCGGGACAAGCGGGAGTAATTACAATGAGCAGTTCTTC. This codes for CASSGTSGSNYNEQFF.

CDR3 coding DNA: TGTGCCAGCAGCTTAGAGGCTAGAGGAACAGATACGCAGTATTTT. Translation: CASSLEARGTDTQYF. V gene TRBV11-2 combines with J gene TRBJ2-3; D is ambiguous. The germline V gene encodes CDR1 SGHAT and CDR2 FQNNGV. V was shortened by 0 bases and J by 3 bases, with 10 bases between the two germline ends. The CDR3 is made up of 15 amino acids.

V and J are TRBV2 and TRBJ2-2; D is possibly TRBD1 (6 bases). Trimming took off 10 bases at V and 1 base at J, with 13 bases between the two ends. This CDR3 has 14 residues. From germline, CDR1 is SNHLY and CDR2 FYNNEI. CDR3 in DNA: TGTGCCAAGACAGGTCGGGGGAACACCGGGGAGCTGTTTTTT. The encoded protein is CAKTGRGNTGELFF.

The chain carries TRBV4-1 and TRBJ1-5; the D is unclear. CDR3 length equals 16 residues. The germline V gene has CDR1 MGHRA and CDR2 YSYEKL. With 5 bases removed from V and 0 bases from J, the gap between germline ends came to 14 bases. CDR3 region: CASSYSAGTSNQPQHF. The CDR3 DNA is TGCGCCAGCAGCTACTCGGCCGGTACTAGCAATCAGCCCCAGCATTTT.